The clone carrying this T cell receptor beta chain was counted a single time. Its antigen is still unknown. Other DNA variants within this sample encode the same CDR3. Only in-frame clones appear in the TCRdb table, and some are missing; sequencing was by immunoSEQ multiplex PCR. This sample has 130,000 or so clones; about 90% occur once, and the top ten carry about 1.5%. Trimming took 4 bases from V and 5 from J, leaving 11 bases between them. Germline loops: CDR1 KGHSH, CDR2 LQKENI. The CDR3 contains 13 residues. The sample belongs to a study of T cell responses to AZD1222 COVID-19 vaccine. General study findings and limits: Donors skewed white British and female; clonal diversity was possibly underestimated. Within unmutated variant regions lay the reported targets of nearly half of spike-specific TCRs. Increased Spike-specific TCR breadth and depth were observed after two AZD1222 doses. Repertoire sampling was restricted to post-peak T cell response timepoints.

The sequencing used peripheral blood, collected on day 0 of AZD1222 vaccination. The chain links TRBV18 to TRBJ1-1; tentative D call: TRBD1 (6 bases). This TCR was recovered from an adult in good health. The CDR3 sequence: CASSQGGDTEAFF. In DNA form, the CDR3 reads TGTGCCAGCTCACAGGGGGGAGATACTGAAGCTTTCTTT.